This is a list of T cell receptor beta chains from one sample in a study of breast tumors, draining lymph nodes, adjacent tissues. TCRdb reanalysed the multiplex PCR reads using MiXCR and keeps one entry per CDR3 protein. The sample records approximately 130,000 distinct CDR3 sequences, under 25% being singletons. The sequenced material came from axillary lymph node tissue. Receptors originate from a female donor with breast cancer. Some clones in this sample may be carry-over from other donors' samples. The CDR3 runs from the conserved cysteine through the conserved F or W. A D gene is named only where the DNA matches it firmly. Clone size is not always given. Where it is, it says once, few, many or a class for expanded clones.

v_gene	abundance	d_gene	j_gene	CDR3aa	CDR3nt
TRBV6-1	many	TRBD1	TRBJ2-7	CASSAFHPGQGFYEQYF	TGTGCCAGCAGTGCATTTCATCCGGGACAGGGATTCTACGAGCAGTACTTC
TRBV19	many	TRBD2	TRBJ2-2	CASSIAGGPTGELFF	TGTGCCAGTAGTATAGCGGGAGGGCCCACCGGGGAGCTGTTTTTT
TRBV29-1	many	-	TRBJ1-4	CSVLRGEKLFF	TGCAGCGTCCTCAGGGGTGAAAAACTGTTTTTT
TRBV6-2/TRBV6-3	many	TRBD1	TRBJ2-7	CASSSDRVNYEQYF	TGTGCCAGCAGTTCGGACAGGGTAAACTACGAGCAGTACTTC
TRBV5-1	many	-	TRBJ2-5	CASSLAVGAGETQYF	TGCGCCAGCAGCTTGGCCGTGGGGGCCGGGGAGACCCAGTACTTC
TRBV5-1	many	TRBD2	TRBJ2-1	CASSISSGRGNEQFF	TGCGCCAGCAGCATCTCTAGCGGGAGGGGCAATGAGCAGTTCTTC
TRBV20-1	many	-	TRBJ2-5	CSAAQVVGETQYF	TGCAGTGCTGCTCAGGTGGTCGGAGAGACCCAGTACTTC
TRBV4-2	many	-	TRBJ2-7	CASSQVASESYEQYF	TGTGCCAGCAGCCAAGTGGCTAGCGAGAGCTACGAGCAGTACTTC
TRBV28	few	-	TRBJ1-5	CASSLQGQPQHF	TGTGCCAGCAGTTTGCAGGGTCAGCCCCAGCATTTT
TRBV11-3	many	-	TRBJ2-1	CASSLEVGWSGGVEQFF	TGTGCCAGCAGCTTAGAGGTAGGCTGGAGCGGAGGGGTTGAGCAGTTCTTC
TRBV29-1	many	-	TRBJ2-5	CSVEPLVLGETQYF	TGCAGCGTTGAACCTCTAGTGTTAGGGGAGACCCAGTACTTC
TRBV19	many	-	TRBJ2-7	CASSIRGSRSEQYF	TGTGCCAGTAGTATCCGCGGTTCTCGAAGCGAGCAGTACTTC
TRBV12-3/TRBV12-4	many	TRBD2	TRBJ2-5	CASSFGLGEETQYF	TGTGCCAGCAGTTTTGGACTAGGGGAAGAGACCCAGTACTTC
TRBV7-9	many	-	TRBJ2-1	CASSLSRSNEQFF	TGTGCCAGCAGCTTATCAAGATCCAATGAGCAGTTCTTC
TRBV27	few	-	TRBJ2-5	CASSYLGGQETQYF	TGTGCCAGCAGTTATCTAGGGGGCCAAGAGACCCAGTACTTC
TRBV6-1	-	TRBD1	TRBJ2-1	CASSDRGQGRRYEQFF	TGTGCCAGCAGTGATAGGGGACAGGGAAGACGGTATGAGCAGTTCTTC
TRBV12-3/TRBV12-4	few	TRBD1	TRBJ1-2	CASRSGGDYGYTF	TGTGCCAGCAGATCAGGGGGGGACTATGGCTACACCTTC
TRBV15	-	TRBD2	TRBJ2-1	CATSRDGTSGEGQFF	TGTGCCACCAGCAGAGATGGGACTAGCGGCGAAGGGCAGTTCTTC
TRBV18	many	TRBD2	TRBJ2-3	CASSPSTSGSADTQYF	TGTGCCAGCTCACCATCGACTAGCGGGAGCGCAGATACGCAGTATTTT
TRBV6-1	many	-	TRBJ1-6	CASSGEAYNSLLHF	TGTGCCAGCAGCGGGGAAGCCTATAATTCACTCCTCCACTTT
TRBV28	-	-	TRBJ1-5	CASSGHHNQPQHF	TGTGCCAGCAGTGGACATCACAATCAGCCCCAGCATTTT
TRBV5-1	few	-	TRBJ2-5	CASSLEGSSQETQYF	TGCGCCAGCAGCTTAGAGGGATCATCCCAAGAGACCCAGTACTTC
TRBV10-3	-	TRBD2	TRBJ2-2	CAIRGTSEDTGELLF	TGTGCCATCAGGGGGACTAGCGAGGACACCGGGGAGCTGCTTTTT
TRBV11-3	many	-	TRBJ2-2	CASSFRGGDDTGELFF	TGTGCCAGCAGCTTCAGAGGAGGCGACGACACCGGGGAGCTGTTTTTT
TRBV12-3/TRBV12-4	many	-	TRBJ1-4	CASSLYRGPNEKLFF	TGTGCCAGCAGTTTATATCGGGGTCCTAATGAAAAACTGTTTTTT